This TCR beta chain was recorded in a study of T cell responses to AZD1222 COVID-19 vaccine. The wider study: Both about-4-week and about-12-week second-dose recipients were combined.

Note on this clone: The target antigen is unknown.

Findings of the study overall: Two AZD1222 administrations were followed by greater Spike-specific TCR breadth and depth. Targeting of unmutated variant regions was reportedly seen in nearly half of spike-specific TCRs.

Repertoires were generated with immunoSEQ multiplex PCR, while TCRdb's copy carries only in-frame clones and drops some. The sample yields about 97,000 clones, less than 95% seen once. The sequence was collected from an adult in good health. The sample in question was peripheral blood, obtained on day 0 of AZD1222 vaccination.

The CDR3 loop is CASSLGPGSEQYF. CDR3 sequence (DNA): TGTGCCAGCAGTTTAGGTCCAGGATCCGAGCAGTACTTC. The rearrangement joins TRBV28 to TRBJ2-7; D is ambiguous. The CDR3 contains 13 residues. Germline V lookup: CDR1 MDHEN, CDR2 SYDVKM. Trimming removed 2 bases at V and 6 bases at J, with 11 bases between.